What follows are 22 T cell receptor beta chains derived from one specimen sequenced in a study of OX40 agonist ivuxolimab in advanced cancers. TCRdb's table, derived via immunoSEQ multiplex PCR, lists solely in-frame clones and lacks some. The profile shows roughly 34,000 clones, 65% to 75% of them singletons. Sample: CD4+ or CD8+ T cells sorted from blood, taken in a trial of the OX40 agonist ivuxolimab. The receptors stem from an adult with an advanced solid tumor such as melanoma, head and neck, liver or kidney cancer.

This rearrangement joins TRBV6-5 to TRBJ2-2, with D possibly TRBD1 on 8 matching bases. Per the germline V gene, CDR1 is MNHEY and CDR2 is SVGAGI. This CDR3 region has 15 residues. With 6 bases removed from V and 4 bases from J, the gap between germline ends came to 15 bases. The DNA of the CDR3 is TGTGCCAGCAGCCCTACAGGGGGGGGCACCGGGGAGCTGTTTTTT. Amino acid sequence: CASSPTGGGTGELFF.

V usage is TRBV5-1 and J usage is TRBJ2-5; perhaps D is TRBD1 or TRBD2 (5 bases each). Trimming removed 3 bases at V and 5 bases at J, with 17 bases between. There are 15 residues in the CDR3. The germline V gene has CDR1 SGHRS and CDR2 YFSETQ. CDR3 in amino acids: CASSSSGGDGETQYF. Here the CDR3 DNA reads TGCGCCAGCAGCTCCTCTGGTGGGGACGGGGAGACCCAGTACTTC.

The chain joins TRBV7-6 to TRBJ2-2; 8 bases are shared with TRBD1. Germline CDR1 is SGHVS and CDR2 is FNYEAQ. The CDR3 is made up of 15 amino acids. After removal of 5 bases from V and 1 base from J, the junction contained 3 bases not matched to a gene. The CDR3, as DNA: TGTGCCAGCAGCGGGACAGGTGGGAACACCGGGGAGCTGTTTTTT. Residues: CASSGTGGNTGELFF.

CDR3 amino acids: CASSLGLAGINEQFF. The CDR3 bases are TGTGCCAGCAGTCTCGGACTAGCGGGGATCAATGAGCAGTTCTTC. The V and J genes are TRBV27 and TRBJ2-1; 12 bases fit TRBD2. This CDR3 contains 15 residues. Germline trimming cut 5 bases from V and 6 bases from J; bases unmatched to any gene: 5. The V gene's germline CDR1 is MNHEY and CDR2 SMNVEV (reference sequence).

Many counts were recorded for this clone. The chain recombines TRBV14 with TRBJ1-4, with TRBD1 identical over 8 bases. The CDR3 covers 16 residues. Germline CDR1 and CDR2: SGHDN and FVKESK. Trimming cost V 0 bases and J 7 bases; bases outside gene matches: 7. CDR3 in amino acids: CASSQDLRGRSEKLFF. The CDR3 nucleotides are TGTGCCAGCAGCCAAGATCTCAGGGGGCGCAGTGAAAAACTGTTTTTT.

For this clone: This same CDR3 is encoded by further DNA sequences in the sample. The V gene is TRBV29-1, the J gene TRBJ2-7; tentatively, D is TRBD2 (6 bases). Germline values: CDR1 SQVTM, CDR2 ANQGSEA. V was clipped by 7 bases and J by 0 bases, with 13 bases between them. This CDR3 comprises 13 residues. The CDR3 sequence is CSAGGVSSYEQYF. As DNA, the CDR3 is TGCAGCGCCGGCGGGGTTAGCTCCTACGAGCAGTACTTC.

V usage is TRBV2 and J usage is TRBJ1-3; D not resolved. CDR3 length: 13 amino acids. The V end was cut by 6 bases, the J end by 3 bases, with 9 bases between. Germline V gene data show CDR1 as SNHLY and CDR2 as FYNNEI. The CDR3 region is CASRVEHGNTIYF. The CDR3 DNA follows: TGTGCCAGCAGGGTCGAGCATGGAAACACCATATATTTT.

This chain connects TRBV28 to TRBJ1-4; TRBD1 matches 9 bases. J lost 7 bases, V lost 4 bases, and 7 bases had no gene match. The CDR3 is 15 amino acids. The germline V gene encodes CDR1 MDHEN and CDR2 SYDVKM. The CDR3 loop reads CASSWVGQGGEKLFF. The CDR3, as DNA: TGTGCCAGCAGTTGGGTGGGACAGGGCGGTGAAAAACTGTTTTTT.

This clone was picked up one time. V is TRBV29-1 and J is TRBJ1-2; no clear D. Germline lookup yields CDR1 SQVTM and CDR2 ANQGSEA. This CDR3 contains 12 residues. V gave up 4 bases and J gave up 7 bases, with 13 bases separating them. CDR3 protein: CSVGGGSSGYTF. The CDR3 nucleotides are TGCAGCGTTGGAGGAGGGTCGAGTGGCTACACCTTC.

This clone was recorded a few times. The gene calls are TRBV27 and TRBJ2-4; 8 nucleotides agree with TRBD1. The CDR3 length is 14 residues. The J segment lost 3 bases and the V segment lost 5 bases, leaving 3 bases of the junction unmatched. From germline, CDR1 is MNHEY and CDR2 SMNVEV (reference sequence). The CDR3 is CASSQGTGKNIQYF. The CDR3, as DNA: TGTGCCAGCAGTCAGGGGACAGGCAAAAACATTCAGTACTTC.

This clone was found many times. The CDR3 sequence: CASSLRGNTEAFF. CDR3 sequence (DNA): TGTGCCAGCAGTTTGAGGGGCAACACTGAAGCTTTCTTT. The rearrangement joins TRBV28 to TRBJ1-1; D perhaps matches TRBD1 (5 bases). Trimming removed 3 bases from V and 2 bases from J, with 7 bases in between. The germline V gene encodes CDR1 MDHEN and CDR2 SYDVKM. The length of the CDR3 is 13 residues.

The chain links TRBV11-2 to TRBJ2-5; D call uncertain. The J call could be wrong; TRBJ2-7 is a better fit for the DNA end. Germline loops: CDR1 SGHAT, CDR2 FQNNGV. The CDR3 covers 12 residues. CDR3 in DNA: TGTGCCAGCAGCTTAGTGCCGGACGAGCAGTACTTC. It specifies CASSLVPDEQYF.

This rearrangement joins TRBV27 to TRBJ2-5; 10 bases agree with TRBD1. The ends lost 8 bases at V and 5 bases at J; junction bases unmatched: 8. Germline CDR1 MNHEY, CDR2 SMNVEV (reference sequence). This CDR3 region has 14 residues. CDR3 DNA sequence: TGTGCCAGCGGAAGACAGGGGGCGGGGGAGACCCAGTACTTC. Protein sequence: CASGRQGAGETQYF.

The chain is built from TRBV5-6 and TRBJ2-5; 11 nucleotides match TRBD2. V shed 0 bases and J 2 bases; nucleotides not matched to a gene: 3. The germline V gene has CDR1 SGHDT and CDR2 YYEEEE. The CDR3 sequence is 16 residues long. CDR3 amino acids: CASSLGLAGIQETQYF. DNA of the CDR3: TGTGCCAGCAGCTTGGGACTAGCGGGGATACAAGAGACCCAGTACTTC.

This clone was counted between two and nine times. V and J are TRBV30 and TRBJ1-6, with TRBD1 identical over 9 bases. There are 14 residues in the CDR3. CDR1 and CDR2 from the germline V gene are GTSNPN and SVGIG (reference sequence). V lost 3 bases to trimming and J lost 9 bases; unmatched junction nucleotides: 6. Written as DNA, the CDR3 is TGTGCCTGGAGCCCAGCACAGGGGGCTTCACCCCTCCACTTT. Protein product: CAWSPAQGASPLHF. Filled out from reference TRBV30 and TRBJ1-6, the complete variable domain reads SQTIHQWPATLVQPVGSPLSLECTVEGTSNPNLYWYRQAAGRGLQLLFYSVGIGQISSEVPQNLSASRPQDRQFILSSKKLLLSDSGFYLCAWSPAQGASPLHFGNGTRLTVT.

This clone was picked up a small number of times. The chain carries TRBV6-5 and TRBJ1-3; D unresolved. CDR3 length equals 15 residues. V lost 0 bases to trimming and J lost 0 bases, with 6 bases between them. Germline lookup yields CDR1 MNHEY and CDR2 SVGAGI. CDR3 protein: CASSYSKSSGNTIYF. The CDR3, as DNA: TGTGCCAGCAGTTACTCGAAGAGCTCTGGAAACACCATATATTTT.

The chain links TRBV7-9 to TRBJ1-6; D not resolved. V was pared by 0 bases and J by 3 bases, with 12 bases between. The length of the CDR3 is 17 residues. CDR1 and CDR2 from the germline V gene are SEHNR and FQNEAQ (reference sequence). The CDR3 reads CASSLAAAGFYNSPLHF. DNA of the CDR3: TGTGCCAGCAGCTTAGCTGCTGCAGGCTTCTATAATTCACCCCTCCACTTT.

In its sample, this clone was seen many times. V is TRBV4-2 and J is TRBJ1-2; a weak D match, TRBD1 (6 bases). V shed 3 bases and J shed 8 bases, with 10 bases lying between them. Germline V gives CDR1 LGHNA, CDR2 YNFKEQ. CDR3 length: 12 residues. The chain's CDR3 is CASSQLRGGYTF. In nucleotides, the CDR3 is TGTGCCAGCAGCCAGCTCAGGGGCGGCTACACCTTC.

Only a few counts were recorded for this clone. J is TRBJ1-6 and V is TRBV30, with D possibly TRBD1 on 6 matching bases. Germline V gene lookup returns CDR1 GTSNPN and CDR2 SVGIG (reference sequence). The CDR3 has 15 residues. Trimming cost V 7 bases and J 5 bases, with 18 bases left between them. In nucleotides, the CDR3 is TGTGCCTCCCGAGGGGGGTTAGGCGATAATTCACCCCTCCACTTT. This gives the protein CASRGGLGDNSPLHF.

In its sample, this clone was seen once. The DNA of the CDR3 is TGTGCCAGCAGAGAAGACAAGGCCTCCTACAATGAGCAGTTCTTC. Translating it yields CASREDKASYNEQFF. The chain combines TRBV27 with TRBJ2-1; D remains ambiguous. CDR3 length: 15 amino acids. The germline V and J ends were trimmed by 6 bases and 0 bases, with 12 bases remaining between them. Per the germline V gene, CDR1 is MNHEY and CDR2 is SMNVEV (reference sequence).

The chain joins TRBV5-1 to TRBJ2-6; D is perhaps TRBD1 (6 bases). V was shortened by 3 bases and J by 3 bases, with 10 bases between the two germline ends. The V gene's germline CDR1 is SGHRS and CDR2 YFSETQ. CDR3 length: 15 amino acids. CDR3 DNA: TGCGCCAGCAGCTCCGGACAGAGTGGGGCCAACGTCCTGACTTTC. It translates to CASSSGQSGANVLTF.

This clone appeared a few times. V is TRBV5-8 and J is TRBJ2-5; D gene uncertain. V was trimmed by 0 bases and J by 0 bases, leaving 9 bases between them. Looked up from germline, CDR1 is SGHTS and CDR2 is YDEGEE. The CDR3 has 15 residues. CDR3: CASSLGRSYQETQYF. CDR3 nucleotide sequence: TGTGCCAGCAGCTTGGGAAGGTCGTACCAAGAGACCCAGTACTTC.